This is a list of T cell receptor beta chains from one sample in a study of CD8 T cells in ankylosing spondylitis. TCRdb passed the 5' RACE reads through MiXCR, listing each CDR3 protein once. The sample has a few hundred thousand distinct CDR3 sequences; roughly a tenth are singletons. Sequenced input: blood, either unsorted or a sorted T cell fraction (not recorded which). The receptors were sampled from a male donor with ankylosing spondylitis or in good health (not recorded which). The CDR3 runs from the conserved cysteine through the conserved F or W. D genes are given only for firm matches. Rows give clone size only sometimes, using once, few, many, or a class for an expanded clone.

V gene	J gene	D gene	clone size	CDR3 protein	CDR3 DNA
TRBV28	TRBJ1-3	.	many	CASRDGNTIYF	TGTGCCAGCAGAGATGGAAACACCATATATTTT
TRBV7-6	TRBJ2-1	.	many	CASSFRNEGYNEQFF	TGTGCCAGCAGCTTCAGGAACGAGGGCTACAATGAGCAGTTCTTC
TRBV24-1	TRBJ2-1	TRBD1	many	CASSQGAGYNEQFF	TGTGCCAGCTCACAGGGGGCGGGATACAATGAGCAGTTCTTC
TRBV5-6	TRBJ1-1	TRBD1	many	CASSFGTGQAFF	TGTGCCAGCAGCTTTGGGACAGGCCAAGCTTTCTTT
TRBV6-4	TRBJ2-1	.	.	CASSDSGDGGNEQFF	TGTGCCAGCAGTGACTCTGGGGACGGCGGCAATGAGCAGTTCTTC
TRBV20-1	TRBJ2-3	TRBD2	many	CSASPQTSGSTDTQYF	TGCAGTGCTAGTCCCCAGACTAGCGGGAGCACAGATACGCAGTATTTT
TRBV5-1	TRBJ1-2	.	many	CASSWGGANGYTF	TGCGCCAGCAGCTGGGGGGGCGCAAACGGCTACACCTTC
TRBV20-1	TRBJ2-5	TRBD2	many	CSARDVQGLAETQYF	TGCAGTGCTAGAGATGTCCAGGGACTAGCAGAGACCCAGTACTTC
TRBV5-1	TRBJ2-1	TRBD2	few	CASSLQGLPNNEQFF	TGCGCCAGCAGCTTGCAGGGACTACCGAACAATGAGCAGTTCTTC
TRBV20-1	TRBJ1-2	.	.	CSARSGYYGYTF	TGCAGTGCTAGATCAGGGTACTATGGCTACACCTTC
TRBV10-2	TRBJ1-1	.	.	CASARGVNTEAFF	TGCGCCAGCGCCCGAGGGGTGAACACTGAAGCTTTCTTT
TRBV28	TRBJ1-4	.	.	CASSTADSREKLFF	TGTGCCAGCAGCACTGCTGATTCGAGAGAAAAACTGTTTTTT
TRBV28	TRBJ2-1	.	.	CASSLVGVGEKGSHNEQFF	TGTGCCAGCAGTTTAGTTGGTGTTGGGGAGAAAGGCAGCCACAATGAGCAGTTCTTC
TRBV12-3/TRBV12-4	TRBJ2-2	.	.	CASSLKDSSGELFF	TGTGCCAGCAGCCTTAAGGACTCCTCCGGGGAGCTGTTTTTT
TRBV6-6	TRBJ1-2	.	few	CASSYVRWDGYTF	TGTGCCAGCAGTTACGTTCGCTGGGATGGCTACACCTTC
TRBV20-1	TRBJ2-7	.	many	CSARRWLALSYEQYF	TGCAGTGCCCGCCGCTGGCTAGCCCTCTCCTACGAGCAGTACTTC
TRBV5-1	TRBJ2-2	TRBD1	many	CASSMGQQNTGELFF	TGCGCCAGCAGCATGGGACAGCAGAACACCGGGGAGCTGTTTTTT
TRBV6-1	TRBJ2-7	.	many	CASSETVTYEQYF	TGTGCCAGCAGTGAAACGGTTACCTACGAGCAGTACTTC
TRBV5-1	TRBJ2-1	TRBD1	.	CASGTGTVYNEQFF	TGCGCCAGCGGCACCGGGACAGTTTACAATGAGCAGTTCTTC
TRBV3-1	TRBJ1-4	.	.	CASSRRGLWEKLFF	TGTGCCAGCAGCCGGCGGGGCCTATGGGAAAAACTGTTTTTT
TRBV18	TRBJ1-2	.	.	CASSPGDFYGYTF	TGTGCCAGCTCACCGGGGGACTTCTATGGCTACACCTTC
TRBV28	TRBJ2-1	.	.	CASSPGILADEQFF	TGTGCCAGCAGCCCCGGGATCCTCGCGGATGAGCAGTTCTTC
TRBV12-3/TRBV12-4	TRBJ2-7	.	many	CARRYSYEQYF	TGTGCGAGGCGGTACTCCTACGAGCAGTACTTC
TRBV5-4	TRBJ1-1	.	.	CASSRDGLNTEAFF	TGTGCCAGCAGCAGGGACGGCTTGAACACTGAAGCTTTCTTT
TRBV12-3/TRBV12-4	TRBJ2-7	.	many	CASSLGVSYEQYF	TGTGCCAGCAGTTTGGGAGTCTCCTACGAGCAGTACTTC
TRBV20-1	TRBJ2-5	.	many	CSAGSGWVETQYF	TGCAGTGCTGGCAGCGGGTGGGTCGAGACCCAGTACTTC
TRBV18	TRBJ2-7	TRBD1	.	CASSPSLGTVSSYEQYF	TGTGCCAGCTCACCATCACTAGGGACAGTCTCTTCCTACGAGCAGTACTTC
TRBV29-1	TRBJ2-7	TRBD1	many	CSALQTGGEQYF	TGCAGCGCGCTACAAACAGGGGGCGAGCAGTACTTC
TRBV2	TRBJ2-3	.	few	CASSPPDDDTDTQYF	TGTGCCAGCAGTCCCCCCGACGATGACACAGATACGCAGTATTTT
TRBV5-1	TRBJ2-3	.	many	CASSRGVPTDTQYF	TGCGCCAGCAGCCGGGGCGTTCCCACAGATACGCAGTATTTT
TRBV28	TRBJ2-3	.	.	CASSSRWGRLDTQYF	TGTGCCAGCAGTTCCCGGTGGGGCCGGTTGGATACGCAGTATTTT
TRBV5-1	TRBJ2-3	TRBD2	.	CASSSTGTSGRASTDTQYF	TGCGCCAGCAGCTCCACGGGGACTAGCGGGAGGGCTAGCACAGATACGCAGTATTTT
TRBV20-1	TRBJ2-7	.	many	CSANRLAGGVDEQYF	TGCAGTGCTAATCGGTTGGCAGGGGGGGTCGACGAGCAGTACTTC
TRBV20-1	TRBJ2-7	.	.	CSASFRGDYEQYF	TGCAGTGCTAGTTTCCGAGGGGACTACGAGCAGTACTTC
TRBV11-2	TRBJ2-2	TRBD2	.	CASSLERELGGELFF	TGTGCCAGCAGCTTAGAGCGGGAGCTTGGCGGGGAGCTGTTTTTT
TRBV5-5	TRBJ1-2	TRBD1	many	CASSRETGDYGYTF	TGTGCCAGCAGCAGAGAGACAGGGGACTATGGCTACACCTTC
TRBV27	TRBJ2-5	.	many	CASSSVGETQYF	TGTGCCAGCAGTTCTGTTGGGGAGACCCAGTACTTC
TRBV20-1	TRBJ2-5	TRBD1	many	CSASQVRGLEETQYF	TGCAGTGCTAGTCAGGTTAGGGGGCTAGAGGAGACCCAGTACTTC
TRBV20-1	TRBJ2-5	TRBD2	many	CSAGRTSGGVGETQYF	TGCAGTGCAGGCAGGACTAGCGGGGGGGTTGGAGAGACCCAGTACTTC
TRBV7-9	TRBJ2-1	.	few	CASSLSASPTNEQFF	TGTGCCAGCAGCCTTTCGGCTAGCCCTACTAATGAGCAGTTCTTC
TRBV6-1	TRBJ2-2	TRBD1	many	CASRVDRANTGELFF	TGTGCCAGCAGAGTGGACAGGGCGAACACCGGGGAGCTGTTTTTT
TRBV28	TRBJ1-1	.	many	CASSHYPENTEAFF	TGTGCCAGCAGTCACTATCCAGAGAACACTGAAGCTTTCTTT
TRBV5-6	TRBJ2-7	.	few	CASSFRQTLYEQYF	TGTGCCAGCAGCTTCCGGCAGACTTTATACGAGCAGTACTTC
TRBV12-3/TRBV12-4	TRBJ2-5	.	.	CASSFNLIQETQYF	TGTGCCAGCAGTTTCAATCTTATCCAAGAGACCCAGTACTTC
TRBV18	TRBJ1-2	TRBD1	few	CASSRQGDGYGYTF	TGTGCCAGCTCACGACAGGGGGACGGATATGGCTACACCTTC
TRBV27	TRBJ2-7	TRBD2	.	CASSSYKQTSGVIDEQYF	TGTGCCAGCAGTTCATATAAACAGACTAGCGGAGTTATAGACGAGCAGTACTTC
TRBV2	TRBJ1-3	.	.	CASSGRSSGNTIYF	TGTGCCAGCAGTGGACGAAGCTCTGGAAACACCATATATTTT